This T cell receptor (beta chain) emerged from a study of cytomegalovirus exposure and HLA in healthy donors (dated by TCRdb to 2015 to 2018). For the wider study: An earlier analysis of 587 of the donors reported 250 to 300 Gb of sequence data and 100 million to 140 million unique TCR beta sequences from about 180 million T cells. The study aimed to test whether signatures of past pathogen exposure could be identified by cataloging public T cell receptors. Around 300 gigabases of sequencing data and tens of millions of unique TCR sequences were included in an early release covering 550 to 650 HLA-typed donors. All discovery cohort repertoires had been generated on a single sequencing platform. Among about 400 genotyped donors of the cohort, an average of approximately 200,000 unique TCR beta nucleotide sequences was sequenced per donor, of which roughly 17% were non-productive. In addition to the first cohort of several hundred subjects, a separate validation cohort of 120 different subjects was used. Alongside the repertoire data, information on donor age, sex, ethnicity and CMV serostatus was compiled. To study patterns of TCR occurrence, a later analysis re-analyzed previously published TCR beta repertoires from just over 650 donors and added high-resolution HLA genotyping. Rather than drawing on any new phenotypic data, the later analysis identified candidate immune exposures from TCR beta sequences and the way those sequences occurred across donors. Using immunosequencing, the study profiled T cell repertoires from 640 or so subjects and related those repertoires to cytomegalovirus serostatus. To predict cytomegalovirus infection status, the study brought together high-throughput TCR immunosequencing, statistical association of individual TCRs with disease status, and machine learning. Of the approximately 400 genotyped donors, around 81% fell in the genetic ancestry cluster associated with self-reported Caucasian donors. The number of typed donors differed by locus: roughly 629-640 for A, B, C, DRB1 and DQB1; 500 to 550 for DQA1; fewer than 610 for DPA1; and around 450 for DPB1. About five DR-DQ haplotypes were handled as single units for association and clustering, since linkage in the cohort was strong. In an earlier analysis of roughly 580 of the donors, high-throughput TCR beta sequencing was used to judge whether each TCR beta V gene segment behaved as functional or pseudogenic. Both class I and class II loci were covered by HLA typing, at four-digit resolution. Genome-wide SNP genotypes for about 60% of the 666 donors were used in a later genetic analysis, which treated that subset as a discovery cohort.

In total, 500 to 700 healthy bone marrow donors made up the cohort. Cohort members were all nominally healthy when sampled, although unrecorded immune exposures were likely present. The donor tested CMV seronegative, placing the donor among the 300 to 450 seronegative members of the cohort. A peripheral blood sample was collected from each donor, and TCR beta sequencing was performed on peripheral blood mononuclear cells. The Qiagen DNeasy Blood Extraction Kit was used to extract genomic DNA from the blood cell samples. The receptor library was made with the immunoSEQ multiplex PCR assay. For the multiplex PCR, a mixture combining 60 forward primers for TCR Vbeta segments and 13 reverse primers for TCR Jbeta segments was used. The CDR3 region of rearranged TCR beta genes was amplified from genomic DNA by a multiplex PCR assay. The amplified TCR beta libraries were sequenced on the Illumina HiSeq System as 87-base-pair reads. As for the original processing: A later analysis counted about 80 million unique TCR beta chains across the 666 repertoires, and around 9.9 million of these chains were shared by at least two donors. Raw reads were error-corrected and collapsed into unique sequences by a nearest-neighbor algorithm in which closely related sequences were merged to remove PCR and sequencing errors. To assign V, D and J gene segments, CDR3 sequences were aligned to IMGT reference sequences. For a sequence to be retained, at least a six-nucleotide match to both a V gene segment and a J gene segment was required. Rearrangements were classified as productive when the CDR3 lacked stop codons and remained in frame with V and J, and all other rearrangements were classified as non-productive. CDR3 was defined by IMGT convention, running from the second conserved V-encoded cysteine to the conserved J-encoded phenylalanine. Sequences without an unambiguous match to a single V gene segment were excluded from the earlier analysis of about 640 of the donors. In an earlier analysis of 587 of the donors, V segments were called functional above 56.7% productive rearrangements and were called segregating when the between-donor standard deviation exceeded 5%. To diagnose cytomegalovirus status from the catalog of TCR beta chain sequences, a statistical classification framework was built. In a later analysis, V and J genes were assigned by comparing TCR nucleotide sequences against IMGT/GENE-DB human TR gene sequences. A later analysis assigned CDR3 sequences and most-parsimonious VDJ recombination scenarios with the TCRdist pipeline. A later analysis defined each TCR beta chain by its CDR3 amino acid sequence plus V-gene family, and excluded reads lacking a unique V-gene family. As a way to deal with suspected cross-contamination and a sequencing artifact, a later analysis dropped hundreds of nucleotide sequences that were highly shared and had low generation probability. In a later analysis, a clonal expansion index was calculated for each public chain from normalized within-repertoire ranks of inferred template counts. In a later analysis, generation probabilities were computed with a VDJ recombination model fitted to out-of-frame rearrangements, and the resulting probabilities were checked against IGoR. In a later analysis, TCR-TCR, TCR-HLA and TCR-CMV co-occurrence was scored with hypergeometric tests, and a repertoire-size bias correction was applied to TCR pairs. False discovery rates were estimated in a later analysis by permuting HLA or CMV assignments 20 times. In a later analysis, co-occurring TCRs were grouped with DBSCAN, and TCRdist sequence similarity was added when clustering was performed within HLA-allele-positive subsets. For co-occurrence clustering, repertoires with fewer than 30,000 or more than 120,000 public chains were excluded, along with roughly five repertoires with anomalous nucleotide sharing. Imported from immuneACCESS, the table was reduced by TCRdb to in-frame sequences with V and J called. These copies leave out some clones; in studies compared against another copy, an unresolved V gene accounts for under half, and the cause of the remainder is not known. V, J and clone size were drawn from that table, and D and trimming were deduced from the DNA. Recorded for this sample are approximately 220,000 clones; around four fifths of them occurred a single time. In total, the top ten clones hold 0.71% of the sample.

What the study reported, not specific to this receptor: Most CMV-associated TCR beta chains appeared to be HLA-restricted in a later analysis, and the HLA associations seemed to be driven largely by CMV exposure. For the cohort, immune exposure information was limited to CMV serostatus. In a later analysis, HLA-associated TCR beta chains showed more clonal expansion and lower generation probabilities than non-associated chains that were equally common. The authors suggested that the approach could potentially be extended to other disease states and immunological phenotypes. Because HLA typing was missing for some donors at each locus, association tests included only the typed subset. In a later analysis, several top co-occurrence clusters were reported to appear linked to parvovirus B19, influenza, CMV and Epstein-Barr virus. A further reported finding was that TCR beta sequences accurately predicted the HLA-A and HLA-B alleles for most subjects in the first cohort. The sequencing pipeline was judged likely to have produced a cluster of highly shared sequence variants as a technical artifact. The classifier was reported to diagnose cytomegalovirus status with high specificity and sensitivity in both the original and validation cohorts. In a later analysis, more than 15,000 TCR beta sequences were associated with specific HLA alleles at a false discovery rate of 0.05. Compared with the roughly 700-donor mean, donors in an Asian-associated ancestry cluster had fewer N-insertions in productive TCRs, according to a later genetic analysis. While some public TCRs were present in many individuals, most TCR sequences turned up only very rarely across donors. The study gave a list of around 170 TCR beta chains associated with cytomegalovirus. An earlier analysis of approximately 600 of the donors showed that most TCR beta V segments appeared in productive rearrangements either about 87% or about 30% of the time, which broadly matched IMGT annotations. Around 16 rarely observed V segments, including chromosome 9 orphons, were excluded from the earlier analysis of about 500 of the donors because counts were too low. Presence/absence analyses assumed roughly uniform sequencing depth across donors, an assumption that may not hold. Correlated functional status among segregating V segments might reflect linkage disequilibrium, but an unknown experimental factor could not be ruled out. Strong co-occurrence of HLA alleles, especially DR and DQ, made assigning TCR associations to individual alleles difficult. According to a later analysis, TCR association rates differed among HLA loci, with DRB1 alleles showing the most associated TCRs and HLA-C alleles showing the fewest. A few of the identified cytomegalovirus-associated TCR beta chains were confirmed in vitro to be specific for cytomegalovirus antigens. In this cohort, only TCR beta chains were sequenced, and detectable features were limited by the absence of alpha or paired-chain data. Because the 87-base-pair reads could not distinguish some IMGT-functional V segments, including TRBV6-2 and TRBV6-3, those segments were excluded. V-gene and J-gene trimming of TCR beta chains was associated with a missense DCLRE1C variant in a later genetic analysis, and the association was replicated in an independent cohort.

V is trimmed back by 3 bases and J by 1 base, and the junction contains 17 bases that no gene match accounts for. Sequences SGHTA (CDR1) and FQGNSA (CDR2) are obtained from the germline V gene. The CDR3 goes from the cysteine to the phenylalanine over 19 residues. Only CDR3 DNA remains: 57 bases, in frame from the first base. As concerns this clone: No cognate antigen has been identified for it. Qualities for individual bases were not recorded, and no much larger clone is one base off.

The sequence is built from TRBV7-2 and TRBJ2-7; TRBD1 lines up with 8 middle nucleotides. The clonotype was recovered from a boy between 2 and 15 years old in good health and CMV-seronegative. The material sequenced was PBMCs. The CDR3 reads CASSFSVGQETAPSYEQYF. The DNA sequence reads TGTGCCAGCAGCTTCAGTGTGGGACAGGAAACAGCACCTTCCTACGAGCAGTACTTC.